This T cell receptor (beta chain) was documented in a study of cytomegalovirus exposure and HLA in healthy donors. Whole-study context: Of the donors genotyped, some 400 in all, 75% to 90% fell in the Caucasian-associated ancestry cluster.

Study-level findings and limits: Reportedly, a later analysis found an Asian-associated ancestry cluster had fewer N-insertions than the roughly 700-donor mean. In a later analysis, TCR beta V- and J-gene trimming was associated with a missense DCLRE1C variant. Presence/absence results assume similar sequencing depth per donor, which may not hold.

PCR employed 60 Vbeta and 13 Jbeta primers. Clones were sequenced by immunoSEQ multiplex PCR, and TCRdb holds only the in-frame ones, with some missing. The sample shows a few hundred thousand clones, approximately 81% of them seen only once. Note on this clone: Its cognate antigen is unknown. The junction departs from germline at one end; a sequencing error may be responsible.

CDR1 SEHNR and CDR2 FQNEAQ come from the germline V gene (reference sequence). The CDR3 loop spans 12 amino acids. Sequencing used PBMCs. V usage is TRBV7-9 and J usage is TRBJ2-1; D call uncertain. The receptor comes from a man between 25 and 39 years old in good health and CMV-seronegative. CDR3 DNA sequence: TGTTCCAGCAGCCGCGCTGCGAATGAGCAGTTCTTC. Its protein is CSSSRAANEQFF.